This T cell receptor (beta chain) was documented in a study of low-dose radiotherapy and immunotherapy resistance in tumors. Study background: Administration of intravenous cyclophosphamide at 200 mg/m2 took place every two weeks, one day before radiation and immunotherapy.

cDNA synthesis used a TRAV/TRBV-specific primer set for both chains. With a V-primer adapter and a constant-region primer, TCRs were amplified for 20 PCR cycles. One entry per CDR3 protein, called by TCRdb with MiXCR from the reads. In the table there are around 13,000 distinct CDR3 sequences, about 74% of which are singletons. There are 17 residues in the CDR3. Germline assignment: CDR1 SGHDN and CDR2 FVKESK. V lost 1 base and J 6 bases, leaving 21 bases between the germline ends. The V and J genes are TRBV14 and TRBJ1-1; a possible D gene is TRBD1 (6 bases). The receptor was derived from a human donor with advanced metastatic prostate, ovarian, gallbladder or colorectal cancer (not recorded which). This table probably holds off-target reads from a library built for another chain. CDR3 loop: CASSQGRGWGSIAEAFF. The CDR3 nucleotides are TGTGCCAGCAGCCAAGGAAGGGGGTGGGGGAGTATTGCTGAAGCTTTCTTT.